Presented here are 13 T cell receptor beta chains from one specimen sequenced in a study of CD8 T cells in Susac syndrome. Reverse transcription of about 0.5 to 1 ug RNA was carried out with random hexamers. MiXCR was run by TCRdb on the immunoSEQ multiplex PCR reads, yielding one entry per CDR3 protein. The sample records about 400,000 distinct CDR3 sequences, around 85% being singletons. Specimen: CD8+ T cells from PBMCs. These receptors were taken from a human donor with multiple sclerosis.

V usage is TRBV2 and J usage is TRBJ1-5; D possibly corresponds to TRBD1 (5 bases). Germline V gene sequence: CDR1 SNHLY, CDR2 FYNNEI. The CDR3 has 16 amino acids. Trimming pared 0 bases from V and 4 bases from J, leaving 13 bases between. The CDR3 DNA reads as TGTGCCAGCAGTGAAGCCCTTGGGGCGGGGAATCAGCCCCAGCATTTT. The encoded protein is CASSEALGAGNQPQHF.

This chain uses TRBV4-1 with TRBJ1-1; 7 bases are shared with TRBD1. The CDR3 runs 12 residues. Trimming took 3 bases from V and 8 from J; bases not matched to a gene: 3. The germline CDR1 and CDR2 sequences are MGHRA and YSYEKL. CDR3 sequence: CASSHGQVEAFF. The CDR3 DNA is TGCGCCAGCAGCCACGGACAGGTCGAAGCTTTCTTT.

This clonotype was picked up one time. The rearrangement links TRBV6-5 to TRBJ2-7, with D maybe TRBD1 (5 bases). V lost 2 bases to trimming and J lost 7 bases, with 12 bases between them. CDR3 length: 13 residues. The germline V gene has CDR1 MNHEY and CDR2 SVGAGI. This CDR3 is CASSYGRVREQYF. In nucleotides, the CDR3 is TGTGCCAGCAGTTACGGCAGGGTGAGGGAGCAGTACTTC.

The chain is built from TRBV28 and TRBJ1-5; TRBD1 might be the D (6 bases). CDR1 is MDHEN, CDR2 SYDVKM, per germline. The CDR3 is 14 residues long. V lost 8 bases to trimming and J lost 2 bases, with 13 bases between them. The CDR3 region is CASEEDSGNQPQHF. The CDR3 nucleotides are TGTGCCAGCGAGGAGGACAGCGGCAATCAGCCCCAGCATTTT.

The rearrangement uses TRBV14 and TRBJ2-2, with a possible D match to TRBD2 (5 bases). This CDR3 is 16 amino acids long. From germline, CDR1 is SGHDN and CDR2 FVKESK. The V and J ends lost 4 bases and 3 bases respectively, with 15 bases between them. This CDR3 is CASSLRGSSYTGELFF. The CDR3 coding sequence is TGTGCCAGCAGCCTTCGGGGATCTTCATACACCGGGGAGCTGTTTTTT.

As DNA, the CDR3 is TGTGCCAGCAGGGATGGGAACTACGAGCAGTACTTC. It translates to CASRDGNYEQYF. V is TRBV28 and J is TRBJ2-7; D unresolved. Trimming took off 6 bases at V and 3 bases at J, with 9 bases between the two ends. The germline gives CDR1 MDHEN, CDR2 SYDVKM. This CDR3 has 12 amino acids.

The chain is built from TRBV28 and TRBJ2-1; tentative D call: TRBD1 (6 bases). Trimming shortened V by 7 bases and J by 3 bases, and 16 bases separated the two germline ends. This CDR3 contains 15 residues. Germline V gene data show CDR1 as MDHEN and CDR2 as SYDVKM. This chain's CDR3 is CASIPPTGFYNEQFF. CDR3 nucleotides: TGTGCCAGCATCCCTCCTACAGGGTTCTACAATGAGCAGTTCTTC.

This chain links TRBV10-3 with TRBJ2-2; D is ambiguous. The CDR3 runs 13 residues. The germline V gene has CDR1 ENHRY and CDR2 SYGVKD. With 11 bases removed from V and 4 bases from J, the gap between germline ends came to 14 bases. CDR3 in DNA: TGTGCCCTCGGCGCCAGTCCCACCGGGGAGCTGTTTTTT. As protein: CALGASPTGELFF.

The V call is TRBV27, the J call TRBJ2-7, with D maybe TRBD1 (6 bases). The germline V gene encodes CDR1 MNHEY and CDR2 SMNVEV (reference sequence). This CDR3 contains 14 residues. V was pared by 0 bases and J by 7 bases, with 13 bases between. The CDR3 region is CASSLSHRAGEQYF. DNA for the CDR3: TGTGCCAGCAGTTTATCCCACAGGGCGGGTGAGCAGTACTTC.

This chain joins TRBV6-1 and TRBJ2-2, with D possibly matching TRBD1 (5 bases). The CDR3 length is 16 residues. V lost 2 bases and J 6 bases, leaving 16 bases between the germline ends. Germline CDR1 is MNHNS and CDR2 is SASEGT. CDR3 sequence: CASSEPQGLKAGELFF. The CDR3 DNA reads TGTGCCAGCAGTGAACCCCAGGGTTTAAAGGCCGGGGAGCTGTTTTTT.

V and J are TRBV6-2 or TRBV6-3 and TRBJ1-2; TRBD1 matches 7 bases. The CDR3 runs 13 residues. Germline trimming cut 5 bases from V and 6 bases from J; bases unmatched to any gene: 6. Germline values: CDR1 MNHEY, CDR2 SVGEGT. The chain's CDR3 is CASSRDRLNGYTF. DNA for the CDR3: TGTGCCAGCAGTCGGGACAGACTTAATGGCTACACCTTC.

This sequence joins TRBV15 and TRBJ1-5, with D hard to call. This CDR3 region has 17 residues. Germline loops: CDR1 LNHNV, CDR2 YYDKDF (reference sequence). The V gene lost 10 bases and the J gene lost 0 bases, with 22 bases spanning the gap. The CDR3, as DNA: TGTGCCATATACCGGGCCTTCACGACTATTAGCAATCAGCCCCAGCATTTT. This encodes CAIYRAFTTISNQPQHF. The full variable domain, its missing parts supplied by reference TRBV15 and TRBJ1-5, is DAMVIQNPRYQVTQFGKPVTLSCSQTLNHNVMYWYQQKSSQAPKLLFHYYDKDFNNEADTPDNFQSRRPNTSFCFLDIRSPGLGDTAMYLCAIYRAFTTISNQPQHFGDGTRLSIL.

The chain carries TRBV27 and TRBJ2-1, with D perhaps matching TRBD1 (6 bases). Germline lookup yields CDR1 MNHEY and CDR2 SMNVEV (reference sequence). The length of the CDR3 is 14 residues. Trimming took 5 bases from V and 7 from J, leaving 15 bases between them. CDR3 sequence: CASSIAGTRNEQFF. For the CDR3, the DNA is TGTGCCAGCAGTATAGCCGGGACACGGAATGAGCAGTTCTTC.